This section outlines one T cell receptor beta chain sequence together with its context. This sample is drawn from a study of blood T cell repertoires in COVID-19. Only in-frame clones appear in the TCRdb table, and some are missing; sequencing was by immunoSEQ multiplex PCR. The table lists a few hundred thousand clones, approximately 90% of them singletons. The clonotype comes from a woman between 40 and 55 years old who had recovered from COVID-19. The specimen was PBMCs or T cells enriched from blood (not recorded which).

CDR3 in DNA: TGTGCCAGCAGCTTAGGGACTAGCCTAACAGATACGCAGTATTTT. It codes for CASSLGTSLTDTQYF. This chain joins TRBV11-2 and TRBJ2-3; the match to TRBD2 covers 8 bases. Germline V gene lookup returns CDR1 SGHAT and CDR2 FQNNGV. Germline trimming cut 1 base from V and 3 bases from J; bases unmatched to any gene: 3. This CDR3 spans 15 amino acids. Full variable domain (outside the CDR3, taken from reference TRBV11-2 and TRBJ2-3): EAGVAQSPRYKIIEKRQSVAFWCNPISGHATLYWYQQILGQGPKLLIQFQNNGVVDDSQLPKDRFSAERLKGVDSTLKIQPAKLEDSAVYLCASSLGTSLTDTQYFGPGTRLTVL.